This record concerns one T cell receptor beta chain sequence. With V trimmed by 1 base and J by 4 bases, 7 bases remained unmatched. CDR1 LGHDT and CDR2 YNNKEL come from the germline V gene (reference sequence). The CDR3 runs 16 residues. The source of the sample is a study of blood T cell repertoires in COVID-19. Across the study: The United States, Italy and Spain were the sources of the acute and convalescent COVID-19 samples. T cells, B-cell-depleted T cells, or PBMCs provided the cDNA or gDNA that served as material.

Per the original methods: Amplification of reference gene primers was used by the study to estimate nucleated cell counts. The data were produced by immunoSEQ multiplex PCR, yet TCRdb's version contains in-frame clones alone and is incomplete. V, J and clone size were drawn from that table, and D and trimming were deduced from the DNA. The table shows 200,000 to 250,000 clones, with roughly 84% occurring only once. The V call is TRBV3-1 (or the pseudogene TRBV3-2), the J call TRBJ1-2; 9 bases fit TRBD1. Sequencing was carried out using peripheral blood. The clonotype originates from a woman of 80 years or more with acute or convalescent COVID-19. DNA for the CDR3: TGTGCCAGCAGCCAAGGCAGGACAGGGGTCGGCTATGGCTACACCTTC. Its translation is CASSQGRTGVGYGYTF.